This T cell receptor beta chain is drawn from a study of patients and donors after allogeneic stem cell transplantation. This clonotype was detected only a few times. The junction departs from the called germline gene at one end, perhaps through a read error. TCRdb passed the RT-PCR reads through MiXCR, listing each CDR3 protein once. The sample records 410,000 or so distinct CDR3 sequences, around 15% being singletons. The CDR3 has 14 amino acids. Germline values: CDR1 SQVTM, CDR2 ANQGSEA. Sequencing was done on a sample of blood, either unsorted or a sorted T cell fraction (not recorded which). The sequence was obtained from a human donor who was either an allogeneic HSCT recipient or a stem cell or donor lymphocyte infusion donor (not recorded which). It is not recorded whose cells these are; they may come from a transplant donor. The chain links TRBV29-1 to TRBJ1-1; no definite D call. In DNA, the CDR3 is TGTCAGGCGGGGTACCAACGCCTCAACACTGAAGCTTTCTTT. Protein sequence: CQAGYQRLNTEAFF. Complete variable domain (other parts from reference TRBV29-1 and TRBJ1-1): SAVISQKPSRDICQRGTSLTIQCQVDSQVTMMFWYRQQPGQSLTLIATANQGSEATYESGFVIDKFPISRPNLTFSTLTVSNMSPEDSSIYLCQAGYQRLNTEAFFGQGTRLTVV.